Listed below are T cell receptor beta chains from one sample, sequenced in a study of blood T cell repertoires in COVID-19. Only in-frame clones appear in the TCRdb table, and some are missing; sequencing was by immunoSEQ multiplex PCR. The sample holds around 100,000 clones, about 80% seen once. The material sequenced was peripheral blood. These receptors all stem from a human donor in a cohort sampled during active COVID-19. CDR3s include the opening cysteine and the closing phenylalanine or tryptophan. Each record gives: D gene, clone size, J gene, V gene, CDR3 DNA, CDR3 protein. A D gene is named only where the DNA matches it firmly. Not all rows give a size; the values are once, few, many and, for expanded clones, a class.

d_call: NA
clone_size: once
j_call: TRBJ1-1
v_call: TRBV29-1
cdr3_nt: TGCAGCGTCCTAGGGCCAGGGGAGGCTTTCTTT
cdr3_aa: CSVLGPGEAFF

d_call: NA
clone_size: NA
j_call: TRBJ1-6
v_call: TRBV5-1
cdr3_nt: TGCGCCAGCAGCTTATTCCCGGGACAAAATAATTCACCCCTCCACTTT
cdr3_aa: CASSLFPGQNNSPLHF

d_call: NA
clone_size: few
j_call: TRBJ1-4
v_call: TRBV4-2
cdr3_nt: TGTGCCAGCAGCCAAGATGGAGGCGGCGGTAATGAAAAACTGTTTTTT
cdr3_aa: CASSQDGGGGNEKLFF

d_call: TRBD1
clone_size: NA
j_call: TRBJ1-2
v_call: TRBV7-9
cdr3_nt: TGTGCCAGCAGTCACGAAAGGGACAGAGTACTCTTC
cdr3_aa: CASSHERDRVLF

d_call: NA
clone_size: NA
j_call: TRBJ1-2
v_call: TRBV5-6
cdr3_nt: TGTGCCAGCAGCAGGGGCCCCAGTGGCTACACCTTC
cdr3_aa: CASSRGPSGYTF

d_call: TRBD1
clone_size: NA
j_call: TRBJ1-2
v_call: TRBV5-1
cdr3_nt: TGCGCCAGCAGCTTGCCCGGGACAGCGGGCGCGGGTGGCTACACCTTC
cdr3_aa: CASSLPGTAGAGGYTF

d_call: NA
clone_size: NA
j_call: TRBJ1-2
v_call: TRBV12-5
cdr3_nt: TGTGCTAGTGGTTTGGTACAGGCATTCAGTCTGGGCTACACCTTC
cdr3_aa: CASGLVQAFSLGYTF

d_call: NA
clone_size: NA
j_call: TRBJ1-1
v_call: TRBV18
cdr3_nt: TGTGCCAGCTCAAGAGGGGGCACTGAAGCTTTCTTT
cdr3_aa: CASSRGGTEAFF

d_call: TRBD1
clone_size: NA
j_call: TRBJ1-2
v_call: TRBV30
cdr3_nt: TGTGCCTGCAAACAGGGGCGCCTGGGGGGCTACACCTTC
cdr3_aa: CACKQGRLGGYTF

d_call: NA
clone_size: once
j_call: TRBJ1-2
v_call: TRBV7-3
cdr3_nt: TGTGCCAGCAGCTTCCGACCCCAATCGGGGTATGGCTACACCTTC
cdr3_aa: CASSFRPQSGYGYTF

d_call: NA
clone_size: once
j_call: TRBJ1-2
v_call: TRBV2
cdr3_nt: TGTGCCAGCCTACAGTTCTCCTTTTATGGCTACACCTTC
cdr3_aa: CASLQFSFYGYTF

d_call: TRBD1
clone_size: once
j_call: TRBJ1-1
v_call: TRBV28
cdr3_nt: TGTGCCAGCAGTTTATTGACAGGGGTGGGCACTGAAGCTTTCTTT
cdr3_aa: CASSLLTGVGTEAFF

d_call: TRBD1
clone_size: NA
j_call: TRBJ1-6
v_call: TRBV6-5
cdr3_nt: TGTGCCAGCGGACAGGGTAATTCACCCCTCCACTTT
cdr3_aa: CASGQGNSPLHF

d_call: TRBD1
clone_size: NA
j_call: TRBJ1-1
v_call: TRBV6-5
cdr3_nt: TGTGCCAGCACAACAGGGGTGAACACTGAAGCTTTCTTT
cdr3_aa: CASTTGVNTEAFF

d_call: NA
clone_size: few
j_call: TRBJ1-2
v_call: TRBV6-1
cdr3_nt: TGTGCCAGCAGTGGAGCCGGGGTTAACTATGGCTACACCTTC
cdr3_aa: CASSGAGVNYGYTF

d_call: TRBD1
clone_size: NA
j_call: TRBJ1-2
v_call: TRBV4-3
cdr3_nt: TGCGCCAGCAGCCAAGATCGGGGGACAGCCGACAACTATGGCTACACCTTC
cdr3_aa: CASSQDRGTADNYGYTF

d_call: TRBD2
clone_size: NA
j_call: TRBJ2-1
v_call: TRBV9
cdr3_nt: TGTGCCAGCAGCCCCCGGCTAGCGGGGGCTGGGGGCTACAATGAGCAGTTCTTC
cdr3_aa: CASSPRLAGAGGYNEQFF

d_call: TRBD1
clone_size: few
j_call: TRBJ1-1
v_call: TRBV6-5
cdr3_nt: TGTGCCAGCATCCACCCAGGGGGCGGAGTGAAAGCTTTCTTT
cdr3_aa: CASIHPGGGVKAFF

d_call: NA
clone_size: NA
j_call: TRBJ2-7
v_call: TRBV7-3
cdr3_nt: TGTGCCAGCAGCTCTAGCCGGGACACGCCTGGAAAGCAGTACTTC
cdr3_aa: CASSSSRDTPGKQYF

d_call: NA
clone_size: NA
j_call: TRBJ2-5
v_call: TRBV7-5
cdr3_nt: TGTGCCAGAAGCTTGGGGACACCGAGGGAGACCCAGTACTTC
cdr3_aa: CARSLGTPRETQYF

d_call: NA
clone_size: NA
j_call: TRBJ2-7
v_call: TRBV5-1
cdr3_nt: TGCGCCAGCAGCTCCAGACAGGGAGGTTCCTACGAGCAGTACTTC
cdr3_aa: CASSSRQGGSYEQYF

d_call: NA
clone_size: NA
j_call: TRBJ1-1
v_call: TRBV19
cdr3_nt: TGTGCCAGTAGGGGACAAGGAGGCACTGAAGCTTTCTTT
cdr3_aa: CASRGQGGTEAFF

d_call: TRBD1
clone_size: NA
j_call: TRBJ1-2
v_call: TRBV5-6
cdr3_nt: TGTGCCAGCAGCCCCAGGACAGGCTTTAACTATGGCTACACCTTC
cdr3_aa: CASSPRTGFNYGYTF

d_call: NA
clone_size: NA
j_call: TRBJ2-3
v_call: TRBV4-3
cdr3_nt: TGCGCCAGCAGCCAAGCGGCGGAGCGCACAGATACGCAGTATTTT
cdr3_aa: CASSQAAERTDTQYF

d_call: TRBD1
clone_size: NA
j_call: TRBJ1-1
v_call: TRBV6-6
cdr3_nt: TGTGCCAGCAGTTACGGAACAGGGGTGCCGGCTGAAGCTTTCTTT
cdr3_aa: CASSYGTGVPAEAFF

d_call: NA
clone_size: NA
j_call: TRBJ2-3
v_call: TRBV9
cdr3_nt: TGTGCCAGCAGCGTCGCTGGCAACCCCGATCGCACAGATACGCAGTATTTT
cdr3_aa: CASSVAGNPDRTDTQYF

d_call: TRBD2
clone_size: NA
j_call: TRBJ2-3
v_call: TRBV7-9
cdr3_nt: TGTGCCAGCAGCCCCCCCGCCGGGACTACGGGTGGCACAGATACGCAGTATTTT
cdr3_aa: CASSPPAGTTGGTDTQYF

d_call: NA
clone_size: NA
j_call: TRBJ1-2
v_call: TRBV5-1
cdr3_nt: TGCGCCAGCAGCTTCCAAGGGGAAGGCGGCTACACCTTC
cdr3_aa: CASSFQGEGGYTF

d_call: NA
clone_size: few
j_call: TRBJ2-7
v_call: TRBV7-9
cdr3_nt: TGTGCCAGCAGCCACGGACAGAGCTTTTACGAGCAGTACTTC
cdr3_aa: CASSHGQSFYEQYF